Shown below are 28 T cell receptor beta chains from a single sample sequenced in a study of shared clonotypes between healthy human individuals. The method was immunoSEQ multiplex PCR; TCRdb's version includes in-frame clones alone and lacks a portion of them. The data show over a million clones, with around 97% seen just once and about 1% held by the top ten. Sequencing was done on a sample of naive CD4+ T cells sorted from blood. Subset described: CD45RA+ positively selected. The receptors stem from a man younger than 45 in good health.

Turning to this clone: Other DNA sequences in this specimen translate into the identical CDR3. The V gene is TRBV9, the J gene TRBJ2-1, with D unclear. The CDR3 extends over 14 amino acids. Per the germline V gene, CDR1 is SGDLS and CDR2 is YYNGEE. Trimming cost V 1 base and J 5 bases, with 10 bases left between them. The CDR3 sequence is CASSVTGANNEQFF. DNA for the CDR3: TGTGCCAGCAGCGTAACCGGTGCCAACAATGAGCAGTTCTTC.

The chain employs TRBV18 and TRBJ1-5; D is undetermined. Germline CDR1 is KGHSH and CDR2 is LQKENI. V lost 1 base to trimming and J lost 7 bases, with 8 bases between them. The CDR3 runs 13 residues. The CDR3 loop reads CASSPLREQPQHF. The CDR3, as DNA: TGTGCCAGCTCACCACTTAGGGAACAGCCCCAGCATTTT.

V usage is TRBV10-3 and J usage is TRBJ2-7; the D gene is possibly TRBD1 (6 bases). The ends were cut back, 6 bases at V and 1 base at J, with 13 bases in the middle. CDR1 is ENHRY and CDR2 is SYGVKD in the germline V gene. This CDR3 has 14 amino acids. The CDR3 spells CAIRPGQSSYEQYF. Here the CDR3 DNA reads TGTGCCATCAGGCCTGGACAGTCATCCTACGAGCAGTACTTC.

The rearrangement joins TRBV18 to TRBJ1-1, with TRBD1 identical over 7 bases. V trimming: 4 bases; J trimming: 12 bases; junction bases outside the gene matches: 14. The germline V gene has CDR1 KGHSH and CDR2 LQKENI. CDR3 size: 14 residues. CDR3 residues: CASSLGGRQGETFF. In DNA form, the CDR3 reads TGTGCCAGCTCACTCGGCGGACGACAGGGAGAAACTTTCTTT.

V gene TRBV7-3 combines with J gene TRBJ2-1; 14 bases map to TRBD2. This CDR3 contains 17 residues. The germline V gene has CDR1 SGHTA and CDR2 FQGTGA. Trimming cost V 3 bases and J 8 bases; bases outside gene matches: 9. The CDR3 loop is CASSLQGTSGSRDEQFF. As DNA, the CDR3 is TGTGCCAGCAGCTTGCAAGGGACTAGCGGGAGTAGGGATGAGCAGTTCTTC.

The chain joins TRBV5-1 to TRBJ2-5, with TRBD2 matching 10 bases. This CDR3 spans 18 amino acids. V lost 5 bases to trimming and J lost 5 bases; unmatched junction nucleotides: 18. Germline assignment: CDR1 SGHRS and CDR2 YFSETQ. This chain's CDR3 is CASRPRLAGVSQVETQYF. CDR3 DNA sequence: TGCGCCAGCAGACCACGGCTAGCGGGAGTCTCTCAGGTGGAGACCCAGTACTTC.

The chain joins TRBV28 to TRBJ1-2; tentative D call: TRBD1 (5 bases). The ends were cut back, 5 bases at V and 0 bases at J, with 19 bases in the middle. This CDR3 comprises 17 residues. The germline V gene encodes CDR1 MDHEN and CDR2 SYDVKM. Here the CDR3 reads CASSAPGRTSANYGYTF. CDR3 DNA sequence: TGTGCCAGCAGTGCCCCGGGACGGACCTCAGCTAACTATGGCTACACCTTC.

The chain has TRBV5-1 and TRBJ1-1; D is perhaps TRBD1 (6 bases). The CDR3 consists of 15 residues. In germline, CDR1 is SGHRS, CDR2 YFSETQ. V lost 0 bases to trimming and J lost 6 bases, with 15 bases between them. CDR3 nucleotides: TGCGCCAGCAGCTTGGCCGCTCAGGGGCGGTCTGAAGCTTTCTTT. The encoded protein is CASSLAAQGRSEAFF.

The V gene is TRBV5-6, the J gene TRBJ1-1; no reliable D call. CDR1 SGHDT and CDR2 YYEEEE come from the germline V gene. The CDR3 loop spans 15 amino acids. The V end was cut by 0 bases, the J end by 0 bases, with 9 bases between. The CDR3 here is CASSLVGQVNTEAFF. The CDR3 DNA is TGTGCCAGCAGCTTGGTAGGGCAGGTGAACACTGAAGCTTTCTTT. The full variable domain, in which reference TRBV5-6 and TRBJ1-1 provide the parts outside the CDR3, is DAGVTQSPTHLIKTRGQQVTLRCSPKSGHDTVSWYQQALGQGPQFIFQYYEEEERQRGNFPDRFSGHQFPNYSSELNVNALLLGDSALYLCASSLVGQVNTEAFFGQGTRLTVV.

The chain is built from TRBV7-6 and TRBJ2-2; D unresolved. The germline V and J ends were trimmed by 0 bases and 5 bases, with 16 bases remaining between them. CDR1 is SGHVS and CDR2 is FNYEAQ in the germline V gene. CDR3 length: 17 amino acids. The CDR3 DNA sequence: TGTGCCAGCAGCTTAGCGCAGGCTGGATCATGGACCGGGGAGCTGTTTTTT. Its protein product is CASSLAQAGSWTGELFF.

The CDR3 is CASSFGEGEKLFF. The DNA of the CDR3 is TGTGCCAGCAGTTTCGGTGAGGGGGAAAAACTGTTTTTT. The chain couples TRBV5-4 to TRBJ1-4, with D perhaps matching TRBD1 (5 bases). This CDR3 has 13 amino acids. The V gene's germline CDR1 is SGHNT and CDR2 YYREEE (reference sequence). V lost 5 bases to trimming and J lost 8 bases, with 13 bases between them.

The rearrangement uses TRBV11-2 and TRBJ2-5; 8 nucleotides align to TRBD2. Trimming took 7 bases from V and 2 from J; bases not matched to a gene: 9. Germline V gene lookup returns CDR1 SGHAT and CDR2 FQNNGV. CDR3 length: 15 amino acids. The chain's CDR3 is CASTPVSGDQETQYF. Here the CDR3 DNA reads TGTGCCAGCACACCGGTTAGCGGGGATCAAGAGACCCAGTACTTC. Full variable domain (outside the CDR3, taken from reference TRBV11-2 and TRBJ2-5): EAGVAQSPRYKIIEKRQSVAFWCNPISGHATLYWYQQILGQGPKLLIQFQNNGVVDDSQLPKDRFSAERLKGVDSTLKIQPAKLEDSAVYLCASTPVSGDQETQYFGPGTRLLVL.

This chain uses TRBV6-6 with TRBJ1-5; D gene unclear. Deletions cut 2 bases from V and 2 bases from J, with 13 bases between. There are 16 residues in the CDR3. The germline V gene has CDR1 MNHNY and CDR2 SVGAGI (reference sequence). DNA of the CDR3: TGTGCCAGCAGTTACCCGGTCGAAAGGGGCAATCAGCCCCAGCATTTT. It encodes CASSYPVERGNQPQHF.

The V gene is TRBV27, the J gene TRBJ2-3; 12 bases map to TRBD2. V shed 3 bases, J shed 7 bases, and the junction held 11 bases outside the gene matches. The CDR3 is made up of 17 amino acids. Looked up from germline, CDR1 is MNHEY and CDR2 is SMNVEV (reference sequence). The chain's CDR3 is CASSFSKTSGSSNTQYF. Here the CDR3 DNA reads TGTGCCAGCAGTTTCTCGAAGACTAGCGGGAGTTCTAATACGCAGTATTTT.

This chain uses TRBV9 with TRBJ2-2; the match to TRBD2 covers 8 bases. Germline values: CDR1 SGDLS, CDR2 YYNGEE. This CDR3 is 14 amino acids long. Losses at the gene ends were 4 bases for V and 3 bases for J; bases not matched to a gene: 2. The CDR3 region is CASSTSGDTGELFF. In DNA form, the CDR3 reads TGTGCCAGCAGCACTAGCGGAGACACCGGGGAGCTGTTTTTT.

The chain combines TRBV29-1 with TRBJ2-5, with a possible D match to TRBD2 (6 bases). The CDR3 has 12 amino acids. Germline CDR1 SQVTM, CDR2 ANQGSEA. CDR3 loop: CSEEGGGDSQYF. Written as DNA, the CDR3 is TGCAGTGAGGAGGGAGGCGGGGATTCCCAGTACTTC.

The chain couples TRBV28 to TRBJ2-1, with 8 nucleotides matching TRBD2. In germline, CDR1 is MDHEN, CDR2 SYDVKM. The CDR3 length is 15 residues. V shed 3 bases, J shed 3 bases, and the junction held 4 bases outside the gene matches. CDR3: CASSFYSGDYNEQFF. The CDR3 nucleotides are TGTGCCAGCAGTTTCTATAGCGGGGACTACAATGAGCAGTTCTTC.

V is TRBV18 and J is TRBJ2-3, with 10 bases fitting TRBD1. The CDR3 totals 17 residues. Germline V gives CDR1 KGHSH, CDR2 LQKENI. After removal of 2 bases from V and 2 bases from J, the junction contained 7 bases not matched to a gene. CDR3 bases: TGTGCCAGCTCACCAATTTCCGGGACAGGGGCCACAGATACGCAGTATTTT. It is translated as CASSPISGTGATDTQYF.

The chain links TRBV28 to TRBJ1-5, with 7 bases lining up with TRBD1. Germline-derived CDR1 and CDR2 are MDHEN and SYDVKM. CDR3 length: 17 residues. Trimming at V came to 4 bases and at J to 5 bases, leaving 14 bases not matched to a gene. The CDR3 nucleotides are TGTGCCAGCAGTTCACAGGGGTTCGGGTGGAGCGATCAGCCCCAGCATTTT. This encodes CASSSQGFGWSDQPQHF.

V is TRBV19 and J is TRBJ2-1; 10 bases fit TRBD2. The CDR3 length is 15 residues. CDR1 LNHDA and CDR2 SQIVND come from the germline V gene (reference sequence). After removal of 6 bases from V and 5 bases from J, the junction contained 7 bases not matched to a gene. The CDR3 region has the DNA TGTGCCAGTAGGCCGCCGGGACTAGCGCACAATGAGCAGTTCTTC. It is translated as CASRPPGLAHNEQFF. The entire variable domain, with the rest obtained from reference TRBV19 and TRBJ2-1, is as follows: DGGITQSPKYLFRKEGQNVTLSCEQNLNHDAMYWYRQDPGQGLRLIYYSQIVNDFQKGDIAEGYSVSREKKESFPLTVTSAQKNPTAFYLCASRPPGLAHNEQFFGPGTRLTVL.

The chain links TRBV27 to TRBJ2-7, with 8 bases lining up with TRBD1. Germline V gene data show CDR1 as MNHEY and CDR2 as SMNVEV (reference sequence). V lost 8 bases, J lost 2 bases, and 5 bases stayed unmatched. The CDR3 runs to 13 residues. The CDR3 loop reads CASGGQGTYEQYF. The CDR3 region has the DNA TGTGCCAGCGGCGGACAGGGAACCTACGAGCAGTACTTC.

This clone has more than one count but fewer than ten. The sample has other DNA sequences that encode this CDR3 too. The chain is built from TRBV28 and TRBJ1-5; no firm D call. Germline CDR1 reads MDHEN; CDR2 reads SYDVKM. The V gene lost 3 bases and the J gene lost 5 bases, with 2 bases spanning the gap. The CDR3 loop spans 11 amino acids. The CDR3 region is CASSFDQPQHF. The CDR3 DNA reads TGTGCCAGCAGTTTTGATCAGCCCCAGCATTTT.

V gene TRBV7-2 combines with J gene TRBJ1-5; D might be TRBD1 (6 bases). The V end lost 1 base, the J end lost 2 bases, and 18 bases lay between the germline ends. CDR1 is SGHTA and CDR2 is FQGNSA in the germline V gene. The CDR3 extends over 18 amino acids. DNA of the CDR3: TGTGCCAGCAGCTTAGTTTTGTTCGGGGGCCCAGGCAATCAGCCCCAGCATTTT. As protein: CASSLVLFGGPGNQPQHF.

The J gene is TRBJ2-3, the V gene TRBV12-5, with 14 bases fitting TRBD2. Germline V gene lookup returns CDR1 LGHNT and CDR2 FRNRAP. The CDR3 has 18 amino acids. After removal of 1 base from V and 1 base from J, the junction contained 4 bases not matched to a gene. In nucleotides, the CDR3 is TGTGCTAGTGGTTTGGGACTAGCGGGAGGGCCGGGCACAGATACGCAGTATTTT. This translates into CASGLGLAGGPGTDTQYF. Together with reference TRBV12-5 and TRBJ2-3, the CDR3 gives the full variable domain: DARVTQTPRHKVTEMGQEVTMRCQPILGHNTVFWYRQTMMQGLELLAYFRNRAPLDDSGMPKDRFSAEMPDATLATLKIQPSEPRDSAVYFCASGLGLAGGPGTDTQYFGPGTRLTVL.

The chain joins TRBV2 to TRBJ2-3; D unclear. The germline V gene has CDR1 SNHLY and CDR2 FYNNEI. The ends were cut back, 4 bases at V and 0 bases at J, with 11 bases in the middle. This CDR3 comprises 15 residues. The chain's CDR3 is CASSVGTGSTDTQYF. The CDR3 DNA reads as TGTGCCAGCAGTGTGGGAACCGGGAGCACAGATACGCAGTATTTT.

CDR3 sequence reads: CASSPPVRGPSGSYEQYF. DNA of the CDR3: TGTGCCAGCAGCCCCCCCGTTCGAGGGCCCTCGGGGAGCTACGAGCAGTACTTC. This sequence joins TRBV7-2 and TRBJ2-7, with D possibly being TRBD2 (5 bases). The CDR3 runs 18 residues. CDR1 and CDR2 (germline): SGHTA, FQGNSA. The V gene lost 5 bases and the J gene lost 3 bases, with 26 bases spanning the gap.

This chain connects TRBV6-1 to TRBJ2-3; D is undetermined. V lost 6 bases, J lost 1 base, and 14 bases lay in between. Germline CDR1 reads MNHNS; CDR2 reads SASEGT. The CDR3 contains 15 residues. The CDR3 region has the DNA TGTGCCAGCAGGGACCTCCCGGTGGGCACAGATACGCAGTATTTT. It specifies CASRDLPVGTDTQYF.

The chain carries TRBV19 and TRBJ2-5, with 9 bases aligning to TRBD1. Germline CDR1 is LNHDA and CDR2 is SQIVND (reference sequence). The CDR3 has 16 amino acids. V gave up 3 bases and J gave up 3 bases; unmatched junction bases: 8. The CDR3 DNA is TGTGCCAGTAGTATCCACGGGACAGGGCCCAAAGAGACCCAGTACTTC. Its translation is CASSIHGTGPKETQYF.